Sequencing of this T cell receptor (beta chain) was carried out in a study of Ad26.COV2.S vaccination and SARS-CoV-2 variants. Germline V gene sequence: CDR1 SGHNT, CDR2 YYREEE (reference sequence). The CDR3 runs to 15 residues. V was pared by 4 bases and J by 0 bases, with 8 bases between. Points on this clone: Its specificity is not known.

Study results and caveats: The TCR breadth and depth analyses may have produced an underestimate of total T cell responses.

Libraries were prepared by immunoSEQ multiplex PCR; TCRdb keeps only in-frame clonotypes and omits some of them. Here the sample spans approximately 340,000 clones, about 90% being singletons. This TCR came from a human donor who had recovered from COVID-19. This chain connects TRBV5-4 to TRBJ2-6; D possibly corresponds to TRBD2 (6 bases). Source: peripheral blood, taken after recovery from COVID-19. The CDR3 loop is CASSPTSSGANVLTF. DNA of the CDR3: TGTGCCAGCAGCCCGACTAGCTCTGGGGCCAACGTCCTGACTTTC.